This T cell receptor beta chain came from a study of cytomegalovirus exposure and HLA in healthy donors. Study-level results: Previously analyzed data showed that most TCR beta V segments were productive at a frequency of about 90% or about 30%.

As to this clone: Its target is not known.

The study ran its PCR with 60 Vbeta and 13 Jbeta primers. Sequenced by immunoSEQ multiplex PCR; TCRdb stores in-frame clones only, minus some. The table lists around 190,000 clones, more than 65% of them singletons, with roughly 0.5% in the top ten. Material for sequencing was PBMCs. This TCR came from a woman aged 45-65 years in good health and CMV-seronegative.

CDR3 amino acids: CASSFGQGNTGELFF. In DNA form, the CDR3 reads TGTGCCAGCAGTTTCGGCCAGGGTAACACCGGGGAGCTGTTTTTT. The rearrangement uses TRBV27 and TRBJ2-2; TRBD1 is a possible D gene (5 bases). Germline V gene lookup returns CDR1 MNHEY and CDR2 SMNVEV (reference sequence). Trimming shortened V by 3 bases and J by 2 bases, and 10 bases separated the two germline ends. This CDR3 is built from 15 residues.